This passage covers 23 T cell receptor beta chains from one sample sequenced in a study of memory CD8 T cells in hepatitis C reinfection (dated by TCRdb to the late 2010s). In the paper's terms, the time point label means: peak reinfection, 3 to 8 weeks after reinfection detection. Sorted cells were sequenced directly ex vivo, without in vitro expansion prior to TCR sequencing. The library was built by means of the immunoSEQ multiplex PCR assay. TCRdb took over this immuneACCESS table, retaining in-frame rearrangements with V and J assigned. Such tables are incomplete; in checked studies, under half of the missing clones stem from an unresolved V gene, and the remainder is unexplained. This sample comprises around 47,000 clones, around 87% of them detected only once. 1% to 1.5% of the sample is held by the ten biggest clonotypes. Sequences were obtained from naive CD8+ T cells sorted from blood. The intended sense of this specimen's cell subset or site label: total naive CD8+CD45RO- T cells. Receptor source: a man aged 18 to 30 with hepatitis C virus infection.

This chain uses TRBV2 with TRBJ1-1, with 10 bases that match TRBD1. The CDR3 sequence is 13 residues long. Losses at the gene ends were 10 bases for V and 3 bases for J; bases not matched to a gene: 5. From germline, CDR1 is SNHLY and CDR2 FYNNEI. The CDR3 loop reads CAKDRGLDTEAFF. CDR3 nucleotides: TGTGCCAAAGACAGGGGGCTAGACACTGAAGCTTTCTTT.

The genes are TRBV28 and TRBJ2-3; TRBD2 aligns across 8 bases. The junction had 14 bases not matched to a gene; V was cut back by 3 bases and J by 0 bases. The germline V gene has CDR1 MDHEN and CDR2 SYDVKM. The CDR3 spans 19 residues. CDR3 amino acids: CASSFSGGRLATSTDTQYF. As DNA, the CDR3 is TGTGCCAGCAGTTTTTCGGGGGGGAGACTAGCGACCAGCACAGATACGCAGTATTTT.

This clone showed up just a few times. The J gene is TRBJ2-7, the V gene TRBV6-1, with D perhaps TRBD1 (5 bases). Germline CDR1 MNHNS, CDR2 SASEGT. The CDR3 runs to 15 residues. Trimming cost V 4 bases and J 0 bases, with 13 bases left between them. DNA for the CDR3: TGTGCCAGCAGTGTTGAAGTCGACAGCTCCTACGAGCAGTACTTC. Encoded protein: CASSVEVDSSYEQYF.

CDR3 coding DNA: TGTGCCAGCAGCTTGTACTATGCTAGCGGGAGGGGTGATGAGCAGTTCTTC. The encoded protein is CASSLYYASGRGDEQFF. This sequence joins TRBV5-6 and TRBJ2-1, with 12 bases identical to TRBD2. Germline V lookup: CDR1 SGHDT, CDR2 YYEEEE. The CDR3 is 17 residues long. The J segment lost 8 bases and the V segment lost 1 base, leaving 10 bases of the junction unmatched. Together with reference TRBV5-6 and TRBJ2-1, the CDR3 gives the full variable domain: DAGVTQSPTHLIKTRGQQVTLRCSPKSGHDTVSWYQQALGQGPQFIFQYYEEEERQRGNFPDRFSGHQFPNYSSELNVNALLLGDSALYLCASSLYYASGRGDEQFFGPGTRLTVL.

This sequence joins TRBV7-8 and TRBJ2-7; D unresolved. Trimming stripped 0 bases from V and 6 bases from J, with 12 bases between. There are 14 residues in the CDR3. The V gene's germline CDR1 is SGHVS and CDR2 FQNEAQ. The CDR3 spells CASSLAVTWSEQYV. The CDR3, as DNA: TGTGCCAGCAGCTTAGCCGTCACCTGGAGCGAGCAGTACGTC.

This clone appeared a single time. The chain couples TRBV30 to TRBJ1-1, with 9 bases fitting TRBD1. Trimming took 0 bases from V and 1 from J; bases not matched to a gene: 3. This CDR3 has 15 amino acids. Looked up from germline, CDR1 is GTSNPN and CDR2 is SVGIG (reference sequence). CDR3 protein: CAWSVTGGWNTEAFF. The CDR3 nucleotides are TGTGCCTGGAGTGTAACAGGGGGCTGGAACACTGAAGCTTTCTTT.

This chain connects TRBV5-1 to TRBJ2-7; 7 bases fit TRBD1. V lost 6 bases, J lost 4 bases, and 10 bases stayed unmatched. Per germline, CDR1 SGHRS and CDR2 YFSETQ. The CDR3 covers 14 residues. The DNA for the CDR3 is TGCGCCAGCACCTCCGAGAACAGGGGTTACGAGCAGTACTTC. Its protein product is CASTSENRGYEQYF.

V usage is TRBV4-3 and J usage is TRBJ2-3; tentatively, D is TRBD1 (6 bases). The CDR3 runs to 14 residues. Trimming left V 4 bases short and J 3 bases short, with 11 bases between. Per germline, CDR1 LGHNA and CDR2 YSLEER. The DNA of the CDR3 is TGCGCCAGCAGCCCGGACAGCTCAACAGATACGCAGTATTTT. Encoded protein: CASSPDSSTDTQYF.

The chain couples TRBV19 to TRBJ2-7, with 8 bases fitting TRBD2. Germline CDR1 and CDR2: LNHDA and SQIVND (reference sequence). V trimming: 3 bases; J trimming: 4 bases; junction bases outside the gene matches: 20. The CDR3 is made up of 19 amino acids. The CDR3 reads CASSISGAGGLFETYEQYF. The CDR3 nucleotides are TGTGCCAGTAGTATCTCGGGGGCGGGAGGTCTCTTCGAGACGTACGAGCAGTACTTC.

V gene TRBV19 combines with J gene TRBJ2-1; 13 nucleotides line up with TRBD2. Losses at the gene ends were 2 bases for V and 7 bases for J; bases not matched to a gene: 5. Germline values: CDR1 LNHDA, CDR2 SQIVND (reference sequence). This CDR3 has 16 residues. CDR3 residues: CASSILLAGGRNEQFF. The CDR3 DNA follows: TGTGCCAGTAGTATATTACTAGCGGGAGGGAGGAATGAGCAGTTCTTC.

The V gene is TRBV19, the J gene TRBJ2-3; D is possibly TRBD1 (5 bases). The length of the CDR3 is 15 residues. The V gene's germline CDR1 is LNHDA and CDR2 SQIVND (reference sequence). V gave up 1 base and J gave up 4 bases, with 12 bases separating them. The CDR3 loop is CASSIGGRAADTQYF. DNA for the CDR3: TGTGCCAGTAGTATAGGTGGCAGGGCAGCAGATACGCAGTATTTT.

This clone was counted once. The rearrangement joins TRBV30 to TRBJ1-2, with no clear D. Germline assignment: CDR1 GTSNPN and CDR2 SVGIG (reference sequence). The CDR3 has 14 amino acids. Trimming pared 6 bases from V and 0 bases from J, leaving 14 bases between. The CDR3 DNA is TGTGCCTGTAAAAAAGAGGTTTCTAACTATGGCTACACCTTC. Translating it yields CACKKEVSNYGYTF.

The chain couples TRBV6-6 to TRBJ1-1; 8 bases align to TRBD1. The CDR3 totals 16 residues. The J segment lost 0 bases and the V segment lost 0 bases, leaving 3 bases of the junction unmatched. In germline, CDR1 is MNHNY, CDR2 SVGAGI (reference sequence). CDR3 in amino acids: CASSYSDRDMNTEAFF. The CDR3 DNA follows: TGTGCCAGCAGTTACTCGGACAGGGACATGAACACTGAAGCTTTCTTT.

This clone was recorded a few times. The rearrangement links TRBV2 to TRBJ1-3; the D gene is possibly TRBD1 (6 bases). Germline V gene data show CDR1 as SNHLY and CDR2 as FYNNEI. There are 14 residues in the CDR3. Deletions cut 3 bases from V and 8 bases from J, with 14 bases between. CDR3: CASSEYRVADTIYF. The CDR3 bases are TGTGCCAGCAGTGAGTACAGGGTGGCTGACACCATATATTTT.

The CDR3 spells CASSLLAGGYTDTQYF. The CDR3 DNA follows: TGTGCCAGCAGCTTACTAGCGGGGGGTTACACAGATACGCAGTATTTT. V is TRBV5-4 and J is TRBJ2-3; 12 positions match TRBD2. J lost 2 bases, V lost 2 bases, and 3 bases had no gene match. CDR1 is SGHNT and CDR2 is YYREEE in the germline V gene (reference sequence). There are 16 residues in the CDR3.

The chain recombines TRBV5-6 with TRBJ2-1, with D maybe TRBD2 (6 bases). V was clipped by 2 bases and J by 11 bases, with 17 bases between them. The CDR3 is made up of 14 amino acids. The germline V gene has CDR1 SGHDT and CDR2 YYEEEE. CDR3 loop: CASSFDGPAGQQFF. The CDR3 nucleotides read TGTGCCAGCAGCTTCGACGGGCCAGCGGGCCAGCAGTTCTTC.

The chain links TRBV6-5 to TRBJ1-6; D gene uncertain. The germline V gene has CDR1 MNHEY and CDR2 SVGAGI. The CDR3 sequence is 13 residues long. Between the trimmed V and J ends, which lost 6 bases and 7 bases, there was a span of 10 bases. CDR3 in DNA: TGTGCCAGCAGGACCGGGATCAATTCACCCCTCCACTTT. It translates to CASRTGINSPLHF.

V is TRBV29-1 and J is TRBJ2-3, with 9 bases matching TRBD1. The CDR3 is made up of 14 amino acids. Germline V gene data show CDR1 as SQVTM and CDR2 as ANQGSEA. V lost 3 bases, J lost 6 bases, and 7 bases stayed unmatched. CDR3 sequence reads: CSVEFRTGADTQYF. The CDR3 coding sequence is TGCAGCGTTGAGTTCCGGACAGGGGCTGATACGCAGTATTTT.

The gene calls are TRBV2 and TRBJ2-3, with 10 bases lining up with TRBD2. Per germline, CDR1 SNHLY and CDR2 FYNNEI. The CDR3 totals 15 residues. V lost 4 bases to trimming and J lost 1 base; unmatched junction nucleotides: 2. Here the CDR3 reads CASSVLAGGTDTQYF. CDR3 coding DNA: TGTGCCAGCAGTGTGCTAGCGGGGGGCACAGATACGCAGTATTTT.

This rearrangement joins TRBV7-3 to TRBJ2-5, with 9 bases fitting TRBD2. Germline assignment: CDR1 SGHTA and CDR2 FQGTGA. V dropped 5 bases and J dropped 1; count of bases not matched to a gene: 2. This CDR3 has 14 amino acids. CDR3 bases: TGTGCCAGCAGCCTGACTAGCGGCCAAGAGACCCAGTACTTC. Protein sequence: CASSLTSGQETQYF.

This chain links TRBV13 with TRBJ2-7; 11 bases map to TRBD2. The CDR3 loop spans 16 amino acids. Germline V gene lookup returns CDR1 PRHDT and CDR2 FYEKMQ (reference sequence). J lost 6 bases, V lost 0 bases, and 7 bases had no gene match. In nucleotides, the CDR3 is TGTGCCAGCAGCTTAGGCCTTGGACTAGCGGGTTTCGAGCAGTACTTC. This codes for CASSLGLGLAGFEQYF.

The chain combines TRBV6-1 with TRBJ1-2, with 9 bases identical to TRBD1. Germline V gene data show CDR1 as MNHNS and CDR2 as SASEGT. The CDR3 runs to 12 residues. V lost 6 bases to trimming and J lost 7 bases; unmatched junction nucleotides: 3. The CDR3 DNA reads TGTGCCAGCAGCACAGGGGGCTTTGGCTACACCTTC. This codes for CASSTGGFGYTF.

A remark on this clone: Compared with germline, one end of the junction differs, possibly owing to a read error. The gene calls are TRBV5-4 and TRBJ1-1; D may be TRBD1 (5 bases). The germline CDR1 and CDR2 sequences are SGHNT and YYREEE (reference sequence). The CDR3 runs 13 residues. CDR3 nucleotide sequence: TGTGCCAGCAGCTTGTGGAGGGGAGCCGAAGGAGTCTTT. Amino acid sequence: CASSLWRGAEGVF.